This T cell receptor beta chain is from a study of graft-versus-host responses after intestinal transplantation. Study results and limitations: Present in recipient marrow, GvH clones included some that appeared first in ileum or blood. Allografts of one patient group, those with graft-donor T cell macrochimerism, had high graft-versus-host to host-versus-graft clonal ratios.

The CDR3 extends over 15 amino acids. Germline V gene sequence: CDR1 SGDLS, CDR2 YYNGEE. V was shortened by 0 bases and J by 6 bases, with 14 bases between the two germline ends. Points on this clone: Its antigen is unidentified.

Produced via immunoSEQ multiplex PCR; TCRdb's table is partial and in-frame only. The table has about 98,000 clones, around 86% seen once. The receptor's source is a human patient who received an intestinal transplant, so some T cells may come from the graft donor. The rearrangement uses TRBV9 and TRBJ2-3; D could derive from TRBD1 or TRBD2 (6 bases each). This specimen was PBMCs, taken 255 days after intestinal transplant. The CDR3 DNA follows: TGTGCCAGCAGCGTAGCGGGGGCCGCGCATGATACGCAGTATTTT. This translates into CASSVAGAAHDTQYF.